This T cell receptor (beta chain) was sequenced for a study of vaccination and CD4 T cells after COVID-19. Study context: Post-COVID draws followed diagnosis by a median roughly 99 days (range 35 to 161).

This clonotype has a single count. The antigen remains unidentified. The sample's treatment: approximately 9-day PBMC culture with coronavirus spike peptide pools or control peptides (ViraFEST assay). V was pared by 5 bases and J by 4 bases, with 11 bases between. The V gene's germline CDR1 is MNHNS and CDR2 SASEGT. This CDR3 contains 13 residues. Cultured CD4+ T cell DNA underwent sequencing with the Oncomine TCR Beta short-read assay. TCRdb re-analysed the PCR reads in MiXCR, keeping a single row per CDR3 protein. The repertoire holds over 10,000 distinct CDR3 sequences, with around two thirds as singletons.

The sample comprised CD4+ T cells from blood, cultured in vitro. The chain uses TRBV6-1 and TRBJ1-1; D is perhaps TRBD1 (5 bases). This clonotype was obtained from a human donor who had recovered from COVID-19. The CDR3 is CASSRGRGTEAFF. In nucleotides, the CDR3 is TGTGCCAGCAGTAGGGGTAGGGGCACTGAAGCTTTCTTT.